This T cell receptor beta chain was identified in a study of blood T cells in healthy people across ages. In this sample, this clonotype turned up a few times. What it binds is not known. General study points: Underestimates were what the diversity estimates from one million T cells were considered to be. More naive CD4+ cells and higher diversity marked long-lived donors relative to aged donors. Because sorting was not performed, PBMCs prevented conclusive naive versus antigen-experienced comparison.

Germline V gives CDR1 LGHNA, CDR2 YNFKEQ. The CDR3 is 15 amino acids. With 1 base removed from V and 6 bases from J, the gap between germline ends came to 13 bases. PCR was performed a second time for roughly 7 to 11 cycles using a sample-barcoded 5' primer and a J-beta primer mix. Every single cDNA molecule received a tag from a template-switch adaptor with 12 random nucleotides. MiXCR was run by TCRdb on the 5' RACE reads, yielding one entry per CDR3 protein. The repertoire consists of about 1,400,000 distinct CDR3 sequences, with around 59% occurring once and the leading ten covering 6.7%. This TCR was recovered from a man between 18 and 35 years old in good health. The chain has TRBV4-2 and TRBJ1-5; D ambiguous. The specimen sequenced was blood. CDR3 nucleotides: TGTGCCAGCAGCCAAGCGTCTGACACGGGTCAGCCCCAGCATTTT. This codes for CASSQASDTGQPQHF.